The clone carrying this T cell receptor (beta chain) showed up just once. Its antigen remains unidentified. Unsorted PBMC DNA sequencing spanned ten immunoSEQ deep assay plates. Per the study methods: ImmunoSEQ gave junction-only sequences without quality scores, so filtering differed. TCRdb's copy holds only in-frame clones and misses some; the assay was immunoSEQ multiplex PCR. V and J calls and clone size come straight from that table; D and trimming were deduced from the DNA. The table lists about 480,000 clones, about four fifths of them singletons. CDR1 and CDR2 (germline): MNHEY, SVGAGI. CDR3 length: 13 residues. Trimming removed 5 bases at V and 6 bases at J, with 10 bases between. This entry comes from a study of shared clonotypes between healthy human individuals. Study-level information: Ranging from 18 to 49 in age, donors were two women and three men. Findings of the study overall: Researchers sampled blood only, noting tissue repertoires likely differ.

The sequencing input was PBMCs. The sequence derives from a woman in her thirties or forties in good health. Some clones in this sample may be carry-over from other donors' samples. J is TRBJ2-2 and V is TRBV6-5, with TRBD1 as a possible D gene (5 bases). CDR3 DNA: TGTGCCAGCAGTCGACAGCAATCCGGGGAGCTGTTTTTT. Amino acid sequence: CASSRQQSGELFF.